These 27 T cell receptor beta chains originate from one sample sequenced in a study of early stage breast cancer tumors. Repertoires were generated with immunoSEQ multiplex PCR, while TCRdb's copy carries only in-frame clones and drops some. The sample consists of 25,000 to 35,000 clones, 84% of them appearing once. Material: blood. The receptors were gathered from a person aged 50 to 59 with breast cancer.

This chain joins TRBV11-2 and TRBJ2-5; D ambiguous. Trimming stripped 5 bases from V and 4 bases from J, with 5 bases between. The CDR3 loop spans 11 amino acids. Germline V lookup: CDR1 SGHAT, CDR2 FQNNGV. CDR3 sequence reads: CASSLRETQYF. Here the CDR3 DNA reads TGTGCCAGCAGCCTAAGAGAGACCCAGTACTTC.

CDR3 protein: CASSEALLRGGYTF. CDR3 DNA sequence: TGTGCCAGCAGTGAAGCCCTCCTCAGGGGCGGCTACACCTTC. This chain uses TRBV2 with TRBJ1-2, with a possible D match to TRBD1 (6 bases). Germline-derived CDR1 and CDR2 are SNHLY and FYNNEI. Trimming took 0 bases from V and 8 from J, leaving 13 bases between them. The CDR3 length is 14 residues. The variable domain in full, completed from reference TRBV2 and TRBJ1-2, reads EPEVTQTPSHQVTQMGQEVILRCVPISNHLYFYWYRQILGQKVEFLVSFYNNEISEKSEIFDDQFSVERPDGSNFTLKIRSTKLEDSAMYFCASSEALLRGGYTFGSGTRLTVV.

The V gene is TRBV7-2, the J gene TRBJ1-3; 9 bases are a match to TRBD1. This CDR3 contains 16 residues. CDR1 is SGHTA, CDR2 FQGNSA, per germline. V shed 2 bases and J 0 bases; nucleotides not matched to a gene: 2. The CDR3 reads CASSLPQGASGNTIYF. CDR3 in DNA: TGTGCCAGCAGCTTACCACAGGGGGCCTCTGGAAACACCATATATTTT.

J is TRBJ1-2 and V is TRBV28; 11 positions match TRBD1. CDR1 is MDHEN, CDR2 SYDVKM, per germline. The V and J ends lost 4 bases and 8 bases, in that order; junction bases with no gene match: 9. This CDR3 region has 15 residues. CDR3 bases: TGTGCCAGCAGTTCGCGGACAGGGGGCCTTAAGGGCTACACCTTC. Amino acid sequence: CASSSRTGGLKGYTF.

The rearrangement joins TRBV19 to TRBJ2-7; possible D gene TRBD2, 5 bases. The CDR3 has 14 amino acids. The germline CDR1 and CDR2 sequences are LNHDA and SQIVND (reference sequence). The V and J ends lost 2 bases and 3 bases respectively, with 11 bases between them. For the CDR3, the DNA is TGTGCCAGTAGTATAAGCGGACGCAGCTACGAGCAGTACTTC. The encoded protein is CASSISGRSYEQYF.

This sequence joins TRBV6-6 and TRBJ2-4, with no clear D. Trimming took off 4 bases at V and 0 bases at J, with 13 bases between the two ends. The CDR3 runs to 16 residues. From germline, CDR1 is MNHNY and CDR2 SVGAGI (reference sequence). The CDR3 sequence: CASSSRTVLAKNIQYF. CDR3 DNA: TGTGCCAGCAGTTCACGGACGGTCTTAGCCAAAAACATTCAGTACTTC.

V gene TRBV2 combines with J gene TRBJ1-5; possible D gene TRBD1, 5 bases. CDR3 length: 15 residues. Germline V gene lookup returns CDR1 SNHLY and CDR2 FYNNEI. The ends were cut back, 6 bases at V and 5 bases at J, with 17 bases in the middle. The DNA of the CDR3 is TGTGCCAGCAGGGGGACCGAACTCGCCGATCAGCCCCAGCATTTT. Translation: CASRGTELADQPQHF.

The chain couples TRBV7-3 to TRBJ2-2, with TRBD1 identical over 7 bases. The CDR3 is 17 residues long. Trimming cost V 4 bases and J 2 bases; bases outside gene matches: 10. CDR1 and CDR2 (germline): SGHTA, FQGTGA. The CDR3 spells CASSSIRQGGNTGELFF. CDR3 bases: TGTGCCAGCAGCTCCATCCGACAGGGCGGAAACACCGGGGAGCTGTTTTTT.

J is TRBJ2-7 and V is TRBV19, with unresolved D. The V end lost 2 bases, the J end lost 2 bases, and 10 bases lay between the germline ends. The CDR3 runs to 14 residues. Germline V gene sequence: CDR1 LNHDA, CDR2 SQIVND (reference sequence). CDR3 sequence reads: CASSIFLTAYEQYF. In nucleotides, the CDR3 is TGTGCCAGTAGTATATTCCTCACAGCCTACGAGCAGTACTTC.

The V call is TRBV18, the J call TRBJ2-5; D gene unclear. The germline V gene encodes CDR1 KGHSH and CDR2 LQKENI. This CDR3 has 16 residues. Deletions cut 2 bases from V and 0 bases from J, with 13 bases between. CDR3 coding DNA: TGTGCCAGCTCACCAATCCATCAAAGGTACCAAGAGACCCAGTACTTC. It translates to CASSPIHQRYQETQYF.

The rearrangement links TRBV5-5 to TRBJ2-7; 9 positions match TRBD1. The CDR3 runs 16 residues. Trimming at V came to 0 bases and at J to 5 bases, leaving 9 bases not matched to a gene. From germline, CDR1 is SGHKS and CDR2 YYEKEE (reference sequence). The CDR3 sequence is CASSLEPDRGYHEQYF. Here the CDR3 DNA reads TGTGCCAGCAGCTTGGAGCCGGACAGGGGTTACCACGAGCAGTACTTC.

The V and J genes are TRBV27 and TRBJ2-3, with TRBD2 identical over 7 bases. V lost 4 bases and J lost 4; bases outside the gene matches: 2. Germline CDR1 is MNHEY and CDR2 is SMNVEV (reference sequence). The CDR3 is 13 amino acids. The CDR3 DNA reads TGTGCCAGCAGTTGGCTAGCGGCAGATACGCAGTATTTT. Its translation is CASSWLAADTQYF.

This clone was seen more than once but under ten times. The genes are TRBV13 and TRBJ1-1; D gene unclear. V was clipped by 5 bases and J by 1 base, with 8 bases between them. Germline CDR1 PRHDT, CDR2 FYEKMQ (reference sequence). There are 13 residues in the CDR3. The CDR3, as DNA: TGTGCCAGCAGCCCTTACGGGAACACTGAAGCTTTCTTT. It codes for CASSPYGNTEAFF.

This chain uses TRBV10-3 with TRBJ1-2; D perhaps matches TRBD1 (6 bases). This CDR3 contains 15 residues. The V and J ends lost 2 bases and 3 bases respectively, with 13 bases between them. Per germline, CDR1 ENHRY and CDR2 SYGVKD. CDR3 amino acids: CAISERGGPHYGYTF. CDR3 nucleotides: TGTGCCATCAGTGAGAGGGGGGGTCCCCACTATGGCTACACCTTC.

This clone was seen only a few times. This chain links TRBV6-6 with TRBJ2-5; D uncertain. Looked up from germline, CDR1 is MNHNY and CDR2 is SVGAGI (reference sequence). This CDR3 comprises 13 residues. Trimming removed 4 bases from V and 0 bases from J, with 6 bases in between. DNA of the CDR3: TGTGCCAGCAGTTCCTCGTACCAAGAGACCCAGTACTTC. This codes for CASSSSYQETQYF.

The chain links TRBV18 to TRBJ1-5, with 10 nucleotides matching TRBD1. CDR3 size: 15 residues. Trimming at V came to 3 bases and at J to 4 bases, leaving 3 bases not matched to a gene. Germline lookup yields CDR1 KGHSH and CDR2 LQKENI. CDR3 nucleotide sequence: TGTGCCAGCTCACCTACGGGACAGGGGAATCAGCCCCAGCATTTT. Translation gives CASSPTGQGNQPQHF. Based on the CDR3 plus reference TRBV18 and TRBJ1-5, the full variable domain is NAGVMQNPRHLVRRRGQEARLRCSPMKGHSHVYWYRQLPEEGLKFMVYLQKENIIDESGMPKERFSAEFPKEGPSILRIQQVVRGDSAAYFCASSPTGQGNQPQHFGDGTRLSIL.

This rearrangement joins TRBV28 to TRBJ2-1, with 9 bases aligning to TRBD2. CDR1 and CDR2 from the germline V gene are MDHEN and SYDVKM. V was pared by 3 bases and J by 7 bases, with 7 bases of the junction left unmatched. The CDR3 totals 15 residues. The DNA of the CDR3 is TGTGCCAGCAGTTTTGTTAGCGGGGGAATAAATGAGCAGTTCTTC. Translating gives CASSFVSGGINEQFF. Supplemented by reference TRBV28 and TRBJ2-1, the full variable domain reads DVKVTQSSRYLVKRTGEKVFLECVQDMDHENMFWYRQDPGLGLRLIYFSYDVKMKEKGDIPEGYSVSREKKERFSLILESASTNQTSMYLCASSFVSGGINEQFFGPGTRLTVL.

This chain joins TRBV6-1 and TRBJ2-3, with D uncertain. CDR3 length: 11 residues. Per the germline V gene, CDR1 is MNHNS and CDR2 is SASEGT. With 8 bases removed from V and 6 bases from J, the gap between germline ends came to 9 bases. The CDR3 coding sequence is TGTGCCAGCCCTGACATGGATACGCAGTATTTT. This codes for CASPDMDTQYF.

J is TRBJ2-3 and V is TRBV9; 16 bases are shared with TRBD2. The CDR3 spans 17 residues. CDR1 and CDR2 (germline): SGDLS, YYNGEE. V lost 4 bases to trimming and J lost 6 bases; unmatched junction nucleotides: 8. The CDR3 bases are TGTGCCAGCAGCACAGGGACTAGCGGGAGGGCCTTGGATACGCAGTATTTT. Amino acids: CASSTGTSGRALDTQYF.

CDR3 sequence (DNA): TGCGCCAGCAGTCACAGGACCGAGGGGGAGCTGTTTTTT. Encoded protein: CASSHRTEGELFF. This chain uses TRBV4-3 with TRBJ2-2, with D possibly TRBD1 on 5 matching bases. The germline V gene encodes CDR1 LGHNA and CDR2 YSLEER. V gave up 6 bases and J gave up 8 bases, with 13 bases separating them. The CDR3 has 13 amino acids.

The chain joins TRBV2 to TRBJ1-5, with D maybe TRBD1 (5 bases). The V end was cut by 5 bases, the J end by 3 bases, with 17 bases between. The V gene's germline CDR1 is SNHLY and CDR2 FYNNEI. The CDR3 is 16 amino acids. Here the CDR3 DNA reads TGTGCCAGCAGTCCGGGACCTCCGGACCTCAATCAGCCCCAGCATTTT. Its protein is CASSPGPPDLNQPQHF. Looking up the rest from reference TRBV2 and TRBJ1-5 gives the full variable domain: EPEVTQTPSHQVTQMGQEVILRCVPISNHLYFYWYRQILGQKVEFLVSFYNNEISEKSEIFDDQFSVERPDGSNFTLKIRSTKLEDSAMYFCASSPGPPDLNQPQHFGDGTRLSIL.

The V gene is TRBV2, the J gene TRBJ1-4, with 7 bases aligning to TRBD1. The CDR3 sequence is 17 residues long. Per the germline V gene, CDR1 is SNHLY and CDR2 is FYNNEI. V trimming: 1 base; J trimming: 1 base; junction bases outside the gene matches: 6. The chain's CDR3 is CASSEGAGGGTNEKLFF. The CDR3 nucleotides read TGTGCCAGCAGTGAAGGAGCAGGGGGAGGAACTAATGAAAAACTGTTTTTT. The full variable domain, its missing parts supplied by reference TRBV2 and TRBJ1-4, is EPEVTQTPSHQVTQMGQEVILRCVPISNHLYFYWYRQILGQKVEFLVSFYNNEISEKSEIFDDQFSVERPDGSNFTLKIRSTKLEDSAMYFCASSEGAGGGTNEKLFFGSGTQLSVL.

The chain recombines TRBV2 with TRBJ2-5, with 7 bases aligning to TRBD1. From germline, CDR1 is SNHLY and CDR2 FYNNEI. V gave up 6 bases and J gave up 5 bases; unmatched junction bases: 9. The CDR3 is made up of 14 amino acids. CDR3 coding DNA: TGTGCCAGCAGCCTCGGGACAGTGGGGGAGACCCAGTACTTC. Protein sequence: CASSLGTVGETQYF.

V usage is TRBV10-3 and J usage is TRBJ1-6; D ambiguous. The CDR3 covers 16 residues. V dropped 6 bases and J dropped 0 bases, with 12 bases sitting between them. Looked up from germline, CDR1 is ENHRY and CDR2 is SYGVKD. Written as DNA, the CDR3 is TGTGCCATCAGGGCCGAACAGAGCTCCTATAATTCACCCCTCCACTTT. Its protein is CAIRAEQSSYNSPLHF.

The J gene is TRBJ1-3, the V gene TRBV19; 8 bases agree with TRBD1. V shed 4 bases and J 4 bases; nucleotides not matched to a gene: 3. Germline V gene lookup returns CDR1 LNHDA and CDR2 SQIVND (reference sequence). CDR3 length: 14 residues. CDR3 nucleotides: TGTGCCAGTAGTACAGGGGGCTTAGGAAACACCATATATTTT. Protein sequence: CASSTGGLGNTIYF.

The rearrangement uses TRBV6-1 and TRBJ2-3; D is possibly TRBD2 (6 bases). V lost 3 bases, J lost 4 bases, and 20 bases lay in between. Looked up from germline, CDR1 is MNHNS and CDR2 is SASEGT. The length of the CDR3 is 17 residues. The CDR3 sequence: CASSDTQTSLNPDTQYF. CDR3 nucleotides: TGTGCCAGCAGTGATACCCAGACTAGTCTAAATCCAGATACGCAGTATTTT.

This chain connects TRBV7-9 to TRBJ2-1, with a tentative D call TRBD2 (5 bases). Trimming took 7 bases from V and 7 from J, leaving 17 bases between them. The CDR3 spans 14 residues. Germline values: CDR1 SEHNR, CDR2 FQNEAQ (reference sequence). CDR3 bases: TGTGCCAGCAAGGACTCCCCAACACTGAATGAGCAGTTCTTC. It encodes CASKDSPTLNEQFF.